This TCR beta chain stems from a study of coeliac disease. Study-level points and caveats: Largely private TRB repertoires meant most sequences were sample-unique.

V dropped 2 bases and J dropped 8 bases, with 28 bases sitting between them. This CDR3 is 19 amino acids long. The germline V gene has CDR1 SGDLS and CDR2 YYNGEE. The repertoire was sequenced with immunoSEQ multiplex PCR; TCRdb's copy has only in-frame clones and lacks some. The data contain some 5,100 clones, roughly 49% of them seen just once; the ten biggest clones take up 6.5%. Comment on this clone: What it binds is not known.

The clonotype comes from a woman aged 30 to 39 with active celiac disease. V is TRBV9 and J is TRBJ1-4, with D possibly TRBD1 on 6 matching bases. The sequenced sample was intraepithelial lymphocytes from the gut. CDR3 in amino acids: CASSVLPGTQPGPDEKLFF. The DNA of the CDR3 is TGTGCCAGCAGCGTGCTACCGGGGACACAACCCGGCCCTGACGAAAAACTGTTTTTT. The variable domain in full, completed from reference TRBV9 and TRBJ1-4, reads DSGVTQTPKHLITATGQRVTLRCSPRSGDLSVYWYQQSLDQGLQFLIQYYNGEERAKGNILERFSAQQFPDLHSELNLSSLELGDSALYFCASSVLPGTQPGPDEKLFFGSGTQLSVL.